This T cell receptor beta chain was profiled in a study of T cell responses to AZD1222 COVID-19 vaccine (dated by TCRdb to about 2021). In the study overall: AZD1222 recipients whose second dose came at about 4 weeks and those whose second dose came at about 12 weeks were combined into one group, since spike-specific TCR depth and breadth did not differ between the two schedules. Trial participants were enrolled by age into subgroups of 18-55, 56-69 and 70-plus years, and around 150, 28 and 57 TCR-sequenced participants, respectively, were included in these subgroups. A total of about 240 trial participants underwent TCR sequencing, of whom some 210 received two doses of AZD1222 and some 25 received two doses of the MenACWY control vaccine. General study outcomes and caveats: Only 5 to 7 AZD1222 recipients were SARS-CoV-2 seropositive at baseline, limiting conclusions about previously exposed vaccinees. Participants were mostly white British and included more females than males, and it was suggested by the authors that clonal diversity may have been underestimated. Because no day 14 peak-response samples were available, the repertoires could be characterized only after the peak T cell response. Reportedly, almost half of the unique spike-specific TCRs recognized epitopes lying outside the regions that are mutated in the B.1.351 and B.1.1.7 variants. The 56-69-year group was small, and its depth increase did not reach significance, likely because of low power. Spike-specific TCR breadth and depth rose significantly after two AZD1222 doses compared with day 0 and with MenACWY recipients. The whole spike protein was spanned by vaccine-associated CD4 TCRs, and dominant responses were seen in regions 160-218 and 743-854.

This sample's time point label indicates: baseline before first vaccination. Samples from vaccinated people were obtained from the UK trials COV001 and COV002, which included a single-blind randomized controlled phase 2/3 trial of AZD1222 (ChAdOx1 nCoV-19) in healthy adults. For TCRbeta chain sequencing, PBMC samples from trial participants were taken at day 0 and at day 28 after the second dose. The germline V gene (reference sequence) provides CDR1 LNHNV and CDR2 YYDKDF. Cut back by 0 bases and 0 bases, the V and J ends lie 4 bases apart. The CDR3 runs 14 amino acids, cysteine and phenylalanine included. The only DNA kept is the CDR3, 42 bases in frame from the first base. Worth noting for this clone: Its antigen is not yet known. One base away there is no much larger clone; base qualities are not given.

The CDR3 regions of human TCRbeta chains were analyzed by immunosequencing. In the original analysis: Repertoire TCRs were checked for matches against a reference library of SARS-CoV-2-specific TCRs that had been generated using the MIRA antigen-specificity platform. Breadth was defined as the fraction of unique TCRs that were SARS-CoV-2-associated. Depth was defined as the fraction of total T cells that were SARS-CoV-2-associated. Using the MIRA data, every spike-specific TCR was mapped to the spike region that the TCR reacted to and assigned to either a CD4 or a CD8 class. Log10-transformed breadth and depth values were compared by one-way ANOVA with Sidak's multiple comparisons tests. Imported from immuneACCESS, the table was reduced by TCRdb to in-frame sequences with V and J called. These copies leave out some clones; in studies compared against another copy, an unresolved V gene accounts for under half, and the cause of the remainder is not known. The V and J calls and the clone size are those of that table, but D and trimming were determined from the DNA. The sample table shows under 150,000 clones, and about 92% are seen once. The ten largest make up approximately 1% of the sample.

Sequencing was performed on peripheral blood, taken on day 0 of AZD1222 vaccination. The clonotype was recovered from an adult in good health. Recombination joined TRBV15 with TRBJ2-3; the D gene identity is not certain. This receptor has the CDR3 CATSREGSTDTQYF. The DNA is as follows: TGTGCCACCAGCAGAGAAGGGAGCACAGATACGCAGTATTTT. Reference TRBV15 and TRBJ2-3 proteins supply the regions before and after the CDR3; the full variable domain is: DAMVIQNPRYQVTQFGKPVTLSCSQTLNHNVMYWYQQKSSQAPKLLFHYYDKDFNNEADTPDNFQSRRPNTSFCFLDIRSPGLGDTAMYLCATSREGSTDTQYFGPGTRLTVL.